This entry concerns a single T cell receptor beta chain. Its specificity is unknown. TCRdb reanalysed the RT-PCR reads using MiXCR and keeps one entry per CDR3 protein. In the table there are over 150,000 distinct CDR3 sequences, 9.5% to 12% of which are singletons. The sample originates from a study of response to subunit inactivated influenza vaccine. Germline V gene sequence: CDR1 LGHNA, CDR2 YSLEER. V trimming: 0 bases; J trimming: 9 bases; junction bases outside the gene matches: 11. The CDR3 consists of 16 residues. Points from the study as a whole: Few new T cells, the authors suggested, are recruited by each seasonal influenza vaccination.

This TCR was recovered from a man aged 45 to 70 who received an inactivated influenza vaccine. Sequencing used CD8+ T cells sorted from PBMCs, obtained about 23 months after vaccination. The chain has TRBV4-3 and TRBJ2-1, with 7 bases matching TRBD2. CDR3 in DNA: TGCGCCAGCAGCCAAGATCTTCCTATGTGGGGGGGTGAGCAGTTCTTC. It specifies CASSQDLPMWGGEQFF.